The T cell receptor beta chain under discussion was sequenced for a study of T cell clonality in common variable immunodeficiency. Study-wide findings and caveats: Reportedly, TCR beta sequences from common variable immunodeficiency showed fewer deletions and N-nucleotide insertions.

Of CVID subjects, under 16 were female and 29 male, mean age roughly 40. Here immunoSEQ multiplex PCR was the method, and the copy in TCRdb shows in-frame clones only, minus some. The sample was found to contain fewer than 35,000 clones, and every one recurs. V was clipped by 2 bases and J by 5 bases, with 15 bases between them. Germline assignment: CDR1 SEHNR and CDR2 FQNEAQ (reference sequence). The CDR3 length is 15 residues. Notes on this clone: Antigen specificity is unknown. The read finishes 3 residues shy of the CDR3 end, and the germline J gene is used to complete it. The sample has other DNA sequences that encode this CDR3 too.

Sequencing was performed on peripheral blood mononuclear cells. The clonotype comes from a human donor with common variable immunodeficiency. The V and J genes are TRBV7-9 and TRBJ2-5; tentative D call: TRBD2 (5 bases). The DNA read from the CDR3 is TGTGCCAGCAGCTTACTGGCAGTGAGGGCGGAGACC. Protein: CASSLLAVRAET. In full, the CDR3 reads CASSLLAVRAETQYF.